Shown below are 5 T cell receptor beta chains from a single sample sequenced in a study of T cells expressing NK-cell markers. From the 5' RACE reads, TCRdb lists one entry per CDR3 protein and no DNA. The table for this sample gives about 380,000 distinct CDR3 sequences. Sequencing used blood T cells: a sorted CD56 or NKG2C T cell subset, CD4+ or CD8+ T cells, or bulk PBMC T cells (not recorded which). These receptors were taken from a man between 18 and 69 years old in good health.

The chain combines TRBV28 with TRBJ1-1; absent DNA, TCRdb's TRBD1 call cannot be checked. The V gene's germline CDR1 is MDHEN and CDR2 SYDVKM. The length of the CDR3 is 16 residues. The CDR3 reads CASSTLGQGAFAEAFF.

The CDR3 sequence is CSVEDWRQGAQETQYF. The chain carries TRBV29-1 and TRBJ2-5; TCRdb reports TRBD1, a call that lacks DNA to check it against. This CDR3 is 16 amino acids long. Germline lookup yields CDR1 SQVTM and CDR2 ANQGSEA.

This CDR3 is CSAPPSVAGGPLFF. The gene calls are TRBV20-1 and TRBJ2-1; TCRdb's assignment of TRBD2 cannot be checked, as there is no DNA. This CDR3 is 14 amino acids long. In germline, CDR1 is DFQATT, CDR2 SNEGSKA (reference sequence).

The chain employs TRBV5-1 and TRBJ2-5. CDR1 SGHRS and CDR2 YFSETQ come from the germline V gene. The CDR3 is 15 amino acids. This chain's CDR3 is CASSLAVVTGETQYF. Based on the CDR3 plus reference TRBV5-1 and TRBJ2-5, the full variable domain is KAGVTQTPRYLIKTRGQQVTLSCSPISGHRSVSWYQQTPGQGLQFLFEYFSETQRNKGNFPGRFSGRQFSNSRSEMNVSTLELGDSALYLCASSLAVVTGETQYFGPGTRLLVL.

This chain links TRBV18 with TRBJ2-3. Germline CDR1 is KGHSH and CDR2 is LQKENI. This CDR3 has 13 residues. This chain's CDR3 is CASSPPTRDTQYF.